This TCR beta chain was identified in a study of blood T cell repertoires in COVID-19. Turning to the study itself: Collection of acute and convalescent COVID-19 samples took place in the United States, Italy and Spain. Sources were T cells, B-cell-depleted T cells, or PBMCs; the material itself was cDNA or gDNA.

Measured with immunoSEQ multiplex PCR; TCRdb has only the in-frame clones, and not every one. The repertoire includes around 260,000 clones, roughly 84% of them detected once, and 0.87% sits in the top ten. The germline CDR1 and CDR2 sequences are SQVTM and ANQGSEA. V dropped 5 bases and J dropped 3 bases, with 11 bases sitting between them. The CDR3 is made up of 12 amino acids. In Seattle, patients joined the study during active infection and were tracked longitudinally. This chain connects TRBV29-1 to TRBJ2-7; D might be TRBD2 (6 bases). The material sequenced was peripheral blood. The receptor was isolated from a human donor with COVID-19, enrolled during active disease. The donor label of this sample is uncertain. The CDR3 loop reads CSVTSNSYEQYF. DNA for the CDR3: TGCAGCGTTACTAGCAATAGCTACGAGCAGTACTTC.